Each of the 28 T cell receptor beta chains below was sequenced from the same sample in a study of blood T cell repertoires in COVID-19. Sequencing was performed with immunoSEQ multiplex PCR; in TCRdb, only in-frame clones are kept and a portion is missing. The sample consists of 300,000 or so clones, nearly 90% of them appearing once. Specimen: PBMCs or T cells enriched from blood (not recorded which). Receptors were obtained from a woman aged 25 to 39 who had recovered from COVID-19.

The chain couples TRBV7-9 to TRBJ2-5, with 8 bases that match TRBD1. Germline V gene lookup returns CDR1 SEHNR and CDR2 FQNEAQ (reference sequence). Losses at the gene ends were 6 bases for V and 4 bases for J; bases not matched to a gene: 7. The CDR3 covers 14 residues. The CDR3 is CASSQGASTETQYF. CDR3 DNA sequence: TGTGCCAGCAGTCAGGGGGCTTCTACAGAGACCCAGTACTTC.

This rearrangement joins TRBV5-1 to TRBJ1-4, with TRBD1 matching over 7 bases. The trim removed 4 bases at V and 8 bases at J, leaving 11 bases unmatched. The CDR3 extends over 15 amino acids. Germline CDR1 reads SGHRS; CDR2 reads YFSETQ. CDR3 nucleotides: TGCGCCAGCAGCCAGAGGGGGCCCCTTGGGGAAAAACTGTTTTTT. Its translation is CASSQRGPLGEKLFF.

The J gene is TRBJ1-2, the V gene TRBV11-2, with D perhaps matching TRBD1 (5 bases). CDR3 length: 14 amino acids. Germline CDR1 reads SGHAT; CDR2 reads FQNNGV. The V and J ends lost 1 base and 7 bases respectively, with 13 bases between them. The CDR3 nucleotides read TGTGCCAGCAGCTTAGGGGTCGGGAGGGGTGGCTACACCTTC. This translates into CASSLGVGRGGYTF.

This clone was found once. The chain recombines TRBV19 with TRBJ2-2, with 8 bases fitting TRBD2. CDR1 is LNHDA and CDR2 is SQIVND in the germline V gene (reference sequence). The CDR3 length is 17 residues. Unmatched junction bases numbered 3, after V lost 0 bases and J lost 0 bases. The CDR3 coding sequence is TGTGCCAGTAGTATAGACCGAGCGGGGGCGAACACCGGGGAGCTGTTTTTT. It yields the protein CASSIDRAGANTGELFF.

V and J are TRBV30 and TRBJ1-1; maybe TRBD1 (5 bases). Trimming pared 1 base from V and 6 bases from J, leaving 18 bases between. CDR1 and CDR2 from the germline V gene are GTSNPN and SVGIG (reference sequence). The CDR3 runs to 15 residues. CDR3 nucleotides: TGTGCCTGGAGTGCCTTAATCGGAGGGGCGTCTGAAGCTTTCTTT. Amino acids: CAWSALIGGASEAFF.

This clone has just one count. This sequence joins TRBV9 and TRBJ2-2; weak D call: TRBD1 (6 bases). The length of the CDR3 is 13 residues. Germline lookup yields CDR1 SGDLS and CDR2 YYNGEE. V lost 3 bases to trimming and J lost 7 bases, with 10 bases between them. CDR3 residues: CASSAEGVGELFF. As DNA, the CDR3 is TGTGCCAGCAGCGCCGAGGGGGTCGGGGAGCTGTTTTTT.

The chain links TRBV6-5 to TRBJ1-3; 7 bases match TRBD1. The ends lost 6 bases at V and 3 bases at J; junction bases unmatched: 2. The CDR3 spans 13 residues. Looked up from germline, CDR1 is MNHEY and CDR2 is SVGAGI. The CDR3 bases are TGTGCCAGCAGGACAGGGTTTGGAAACACCATATATTTT. Translation gives CASRTGFGNTIYF.

The chain joins TRBV6-5 to TRBJ1-4; D might be TRBD1 (5 bases). Looked up from germline, CDR1 is MNHEY and CDR2 is SVGAGI. The CDR3 totals 14 residues. Trimming took off 6 bases at V and 5 bases at J, with 13 bases between the two ends. The CDR3 nucleotides read TGTGCCAGCAGCCTCGGGACTACCAATGAAAAACTGTTTTTT. It specifies CASSLGTTNEKLFF.

The chain is built from TRBV23-1 and TRBJ1-2; D perhaps matches TRBD1 (6 bases). TRBV23-1 is labeled an ORF, and its function is uncertain. Trimming took off 4 bases at V and 8 bases at J, with 17 bases between the two ends. This CDR3 has 14 amino acids. Here the CDR3 reads CASSPEQGRDGYTF. The CDR3 DNA reads TGCGCCAGCAGTCCGGAACAGGGTAGAGACGGCTACACCTTC.

This chain uses TRBV28 with TRBJ1-2; D is possibly TRBD1 (5 bases). CDR3 length equals 16 residues. The germline CDR1 and CDR2 sequences are MDHEN and SYDVKM. V lost 3 bases and J 3 bases, leaving 17 bases between the germline ends. Here the CDR3 reads CASSFSRFRADYGYTF. CDR3 DNA: TGTGCCAGCAGTTTCTCCCGGTTCAGGGCTGACTATGGCTACACCTTC.

In its sample, this clone was seen a few times. The chain recombines TRBV9 with TRBJ1-2; D is perhaps TRBD1 (5 bases). Germline lookup yields CDR1 SGDLS and CDR2 YYNGEE. The CDR3 is 13 residues long. V was pared by 4 bases and J by 4 bases, with 11 bases between. CDR3 protein: CASSSGTFYGYTF. The CDR3 DNA reads TGTGCCAGCAGCTCTGGGACTTTCTATGGCTACACCTTC.

The V and J genes are TRBV7-2 and TRBJ2-2; D is ambiguous. V dropped 5 bases and J dropped 2 bases, with 9 bases sitting between them. This CDR3 is built from 14 residues. The V gene's germline CDR1 is SGHTA and CDR2 FQGNSA. The CDR3 DNA sequence: TGTGCCAGCAGCCCCCCGGGTAACACCGGGGAGCTGTTTTTT. Translated: CASSPPGNTGELFF.

This clone was observed a handful of times. The gene calls are TRBV19 and TRBJ1-4, with D uncertain. Trimming pared 3 bases from V and 4 bases from J, leaving 12 bases between. CDR1 is LNHDA and CDR2 is SQIVND in the germline V gene (reference sequence). The CDR3 spans 15 residues. Written as DNA, the CDR3 is TGTGCCAGTAGTATTTCGGCGGCGGGTAATGAAAAACTGTTTTTT. This gives the protein CASSISAAGNEKLFF.

The J gene is TRBJ2-7, the V gene TRBV7-2; 9 bases line up with TRBD1. J lost 2 bases, V lost 1 base, and 3 bases had no gene match. The germline CDR1 and CDR2 sequences are SGHTA and FQGNSA. This CDR3 is built from 15 residues. The CDR3 DNA is TGTGCCAGCAGCTTAGACGGGACAGGGACCTACGAGCAGTACTTC. It translates to CASSLDGTGTYEQYF.

The V and J genes are TRBV5-1 and TRBJ1-2; D is uncertain. The CDR3 totals 14 residues. Germline V lookup: CDR1 SGHRS, CDR2 YFSETQ. V was clipped by 4 bases and J by 6 bases, with 16 bases between them. CDR3 coding DNA: TGCGCCAGCAGCCCCGGAGGAACGCAGCATGGCTACACCTTC. Translating it yields CASSPGGTQHGYTF.

This clone has just one count. The rearrangement uses TRBV30 and TRBJ2-5, with a possible D match to TRBD2 (6 bases). Trimming took 0 bases from V and 3 from J, leaving 17 bases between them. In germline, CDR1 is GTSNPN, CDR2 SVGIG (reference sequence). This CDR3 has 16 amino acids. In DNA, the CDR3 is TGTGCCTGGAGTGTGGGGGGTGGGCCGATTAAAGAGACCCAGTACTTC. Encoded protein: CAWSVGGGPIKETQYF.

J is TRBJ1-2 and V is TRBV5-1; D is perhaps TRBD1 (5 bases). Between the trimmed V and J ends, which lost 0 bases and 8 bases, there was a span of 14 bases. Germline loops: CDR1 SGHRS, CDR2 YFSETQ. The CDR3 sequence is 14 residues long. The CDR3 DNA reads as TGCGCCAGCAGCTTGGGAGCAGGGAAGGACGGCTACACCTTC. Amino acid sequence: CASSLGAGKDGYTF. Full variable domain (outside the CDR3, taken from reference TRBV5-1 and TRBJ1-2): KAGVTQTPRYLIKTRGQQVTLSCSPISGHRSVSWYQQTPGQGLQFLFEYFSETQRNKGNFPGRFSGRQFSNSRSEMNVSTLELGDSALYLCASSLGAGKDGYTFGSGTRLTVV.

The chain recombines TRBV29-1 with TRBJ2-3; a possible D gene is TRBD2 (5 bases). The CDR3 contains 13 residues. The V end lost 7 bases, the J end lost 2 bases, and 13 bases lay between the germline ends. Germline lookup yields CDR1 SQVTM and CDR2 ANQGSEA. The CDR3 nucleotides are TGCAGCGCTCAGCGGCAGCACACAGATACGCAGTATTTT. This codes for CSAQRQHTDTQYF.

This sequence joins TRBV12-5 and TRBJ1-1, with D uncertain. The ends were cut back, 6 bases at V and 5 bases at J, with 7 bases in the middle. Germline values: CDR1 LGHNT, CDR2 FRNRAP. The CDR3 sequence is 11 residues long. The CDR3 region has the DNA TGTGCTAGTGGGGGGAGGACTGAAGCTTTCTTT. Translated: CASGGRTEAFF.

V gene TRBV2 combines with J gene TRBJ1-4; D is perhaps TRBD1 (5 bases). In germline, CDR1 is SNHLY, CDR2 FYNNEI. The CDR3 runs 14 residues. Trimming took off 6 bases at V and 1 base at J, with 9 bases between the two ends. CDR3 sequence reads: CASRLTVTNEKLFF. CDR3 DNA sequence: TGTGCCAGCAGGCTGACAGTAACTAATGAAAAACTGTTTTTT.

This chain uses TRBV7-3 with TRBJ1-1, with 7 bases fitting TRBD1. This CDR3 contains 13 residues. The trim removed 5 bases at V and 4 bases at J, leaving 4 bases unmatched. Germline V gene data show CDR1 as SGHTA and CDR2 as FQGTGA. The CDR3 region has the DNA TGTGCCAGCAGCGAACAGGGGTTCACTGAAGCTTTCTTT. Translating gives CASSEQGFTEAFF.

The table lists this clone with a count of one. The V and J genes are TRBV5-4 and TRBJ1-1, with D perhaps TRBD1 (6 bases). The length of the CDR3 is 12 residues. V was shortened by 3 bases and J by 4 bases, with 7 bases between the two germline ends. The germline V gene has CDR1 SGHNT and CDR2 YYREEE (reference sequence). As DNA, the CDR3 is TGTGCCAGCAGCTCGGACAGCACTGAAGCTTTCTTT. Its protein is CASSSDSTEAFF.

This chain connects TRBV10-3 to TRBJ2-5; 11 nucleotides match TRBD1. The CDR3 consists of 15 residues. Germline trimming cut 0 bases from V and 5 bases from J; bases unmatched to any gene: 2. Germline V gene data show CDR1 as ENHRY and CDR2 as SYGVKD. CDR3 sequence reads: CAISESGQGAETQYF. DNA for the CDR3: TGTGCCATCAGTGAGTCAGGACAGGGGGCTGAGACCCAGTACTTC.

This chain joins TRBV6-2 or TRBV6-3 and TRBJ1-2; D unresolved. The CDR3 covers 13 residues. Trimming pared 6 bases from V and 2 bases from J, leaving 10 bases between. CDR1 and CDR2 (germline): MNHEY, SVGEGT. CDR3: CASSLTENYGYTF. CDR3 bases: TGTGCCAGCAGCCTAACAGAGAACTATGGCTACACCTTC.

Worth noting for this clone: The identical CDR3 is also encoded by other nucleotide sequences in the sample. The rearrangement links TRBV9 to TRBJ2-7, with 8 bases that match TRBD1. The V gene end was trimmed by 8 bases and the J gene end by 3 bases; junction bases not matched to a gene: 1. The CDR3 consists of 11 residues. Germline lookup yields CDR1 SGDLS and CDR2 YYNGEE. The chain's CDR3 is CASGQGYEQYF. The CDR3 bases are TGTGCCAGTGGACAGGGCTACGAGCAGTACTTC. Based on the CDR3 plus reference TRBV9 and TRBJ2-7, the full variable domain is DSGVTQTPKHLITATGQRVTLRCSPRSGDLSVYWYQQSLDQGLQFLIQYYNGEERAKGNILERFSAQQFPDLHSELNLSSLELGDSALYFCASGQGYEQYFGPGTRLTVT.

The chain employs TRBV5-1 and TRBJ2-3; a possible D gene is TRBD2 (7 bases). Germline V CDR1 and CDR2: SGHRS, YFSETQ. CDR3 length equals 16 residues. V shed 3 bases and J shed 1 base, with 15 bases lying between them. The CDR3: CASSSMVGGRTDTQYF. DNA for the CDR3: TGCGCCAGCAGCTCGATGGTCGGGGGGCGCACAGATACGCAGTATTTT.

V gene TRBV16 combines with J gene TRBJ1-5; TRBD1 agrees at 7 bases. This CDR3 has 15 residues. The V segment lost 2 bases and the J segment 6 bases; nucleotides outside the gene matches: 7. CDR1 and CDR2 (germline): KGHSY, FQNENV. The CDR3 bases are TGTGCCAGCAGCCAAGCCGAGGGGGCGGTTCAGCCCCAGCATTTT. This codes for CASSQAEGAVQPQHF.

The chain uses TRBV5-6 and TRBJ2-7, with 10 positions matching TRBD1. Germline loops: CDR1 SGHDT, CDR2 YYEEEE. J lost 3 bases, V lost 2 bases, and 5 bases had no gene match. The CDR3 length is 15 residues. This CDR3 reads CASSFTGTGVYEQYF. In nucleotides, the CDR3 is TGTGCCAGCAGCTTCACCGGGACAGGGGTCTACGAGCAGTACTTC.